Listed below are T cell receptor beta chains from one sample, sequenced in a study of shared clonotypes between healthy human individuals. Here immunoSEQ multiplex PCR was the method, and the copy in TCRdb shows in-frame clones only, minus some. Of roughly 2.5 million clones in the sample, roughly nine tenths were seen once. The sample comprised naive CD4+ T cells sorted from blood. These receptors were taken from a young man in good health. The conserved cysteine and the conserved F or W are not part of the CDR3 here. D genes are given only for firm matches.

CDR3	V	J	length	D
ASSAVVGGYYGYT	TRBV7-9	TRBJ1-2	13	NA
ASSTDSNQPQH	TRBV5-1	TRBJ1-5	11	NA
ASSLARGAYGYT	TRBV5-1	TRBJ1-2	12	NA
ASSFLGRSEKLF	TRBV11-3	TRBJ1-4	12	NA
ASSIDSLLQETQY	TRBV19	TRBJ2-5	13	NA
ASSVGESPLH	TRBV7-9	TRBJ1-6	10	NA
ASSLPQGVGETQY	TRBV5-1	TRBJ2-5	13	TRBD1
ASSPQGDTGELF	TRBV18	TRBJ2-2	12	TRBD1
ASSLVSGGPTDTQY	TRBV5-1	TRBJ2-3	14	TRBD2
ASSEGLGLTYEQY	TRBV10-1	TRBJ2-7	13	NA
ASSFLAGFNEQY	TRBV27	TRBJ2-7	12	TRBD2
ASRPKTGRGNQPQH	TRBV6-4	TRBJ1-5	14	TRBD1
ASSSNSNQPQH	TRBV7-2	TRBJ1-5	11	NA
ASSQGQGSYGYT	TRBV4-2	TRBJ1-2	12	TRBD1
ASSWQGARAYEQY	TRBV5-1	TRBJ2-7	13	TRBD1
AWGDSDNYGYT	TRBV30	TRBJ1-2	11	TRBD1
ASSIRLGYGYT	TRBV19	TRBJ1-2	11	NA
ASSQPTSNPYEQY	TRBV4-1	TRBJ2-7	13	TRBD2
ASWDRGNTEAF	TRBV6-1	TRBJ1-1	11	TRBD1
ASSADVNTEAF	TRBV2	TRBJ1-1	11	NA
ASSLNGLGELF	TRBV28	TRBJ2-2	11	NA
ASSLDRANNEQF	TRBV19	TRBJ2-1	12	TRBD1
ASSPDRTGGTGNQPQH	TRBV28	TRBJ1-5	16	TRBD1
ASSLSLGGYT	TRBV28	TRBJ1-2	10	NA
ASSLGGGTSGSYEQY	TRBV5-4	TRBJ2-7	15	TRBD2
ASSLAKTSDSTDTQY	TRBV7-9	TRBJ2-3	15	TRBD2
AWSGGGETQY	TRBV30	TRBJ2-5	10	NA
ASSPSGDTQY	TRBV18	TRBJ2-3	10	NA
AISSDGVYEQY	TRBV10-3	TRBJ2-7	11	NA
ASSRLGQDLNYGYT	TRBV5-1	TRBJ1-2	14	TRBD1
ASSLGLAGTSTDTQY	TRBV5-4	TRBJ2-3	15	TRBD2
ASSESLTGSFSPLH	TRBV6-1	TRBJ1-6	14	NA
ASSYLPGTNAEAF	TRBV6-5	TRBJ1-1	13	NA
ASSPPDRTYEQY	TRBV18	TRBJ2-7	12	TRBD1
ASSFRLRGVGEQF	TRBV27	TRBJ2-1	13	NA
ASSYRDSLGSPLH	TRBV6-5	TRBJ1-6	13	TRBD1
ASSQSGGFQETQY	TRBV23-1	TRBJ2-5	13	TRBD2
SGGQVLNTEAF	TRBV29-1	TRBJ1-1	11	TRBD1
ASSLVGGNQPQH	TRBV28	TRBJ1-5	12	NA
SVEDPGYSGANVLT	TRBV29-1	TRBJ2-6	14	NA
AISEMTSGAYEQY	TRBV10-3	TRBJ2-7	13	TRBD2
ASSGGRASSYNSPLH	TRBV6-1	TRBJ1-6	15	NA
ASSPRLETQY	TRBV7-2	TRBJ2-5	10	NA
ASGLADSSEAF	TRBV12-5	TRBJ1-1	11	NA
ASSVDIGTSGRRSSYEQY	TRBV9	TRBJ2-7	18	TRBD2
ASSSQTGTVNQETQY	TRBV19	TRBJ2-5	15	TRBD1
ASSAHSMNTEAF	TRBV27	TRBJ1-1	12	NA
ASRSGGAGEETQY	TRBV6-5	TRBJ2-5	13	TRBD2
ASSSPPDSGEGYT	TRBV28	TRBJ1-2	13	NA
ASSFPGFMNTEAF	TRBV11-2	TRBJ1-1	13	NA